Listed below are T cell receptor beta chains from one sample, sequenced in a study of cytomegalovirus exposure and HLA in healthy donors. The protocol was immunoSEQ multiplex PCR, while the TCRdb copy is restricted to in-frame clones and leaves out a portion. The sample table sets out some 70,000 clones. Source material: PBMCs. The receptors shown here come from a man in his forties in good health and CMV-seronegative. Each CDR3 is given with its conserved first and last residue. The D gene is left open where the match is weak.

V gene	D gene	J gene	CDR3 length	CDR3 protein	CDR3 DNA
TRBV7-9	TRBD1	TRBJ2-5	14	CASSDRRDRETQYF	TGTGCCAGCAGCGATCGCCGGGACAGAGAGACCCAGTACTTC
TRBV5-4	TRBD1	TRBJ2-5	16	CASSFRPGQGAQTQYF	TGTGCCAGCAGCTTCCGACCGGGACAGGGGGCGCAGACCCAGTACTTC
TRBV6-1	TRBD1	TRBJ1-2	12	CASRGQFYGYTF	TGTGCCAGCAGGGGACAGTTCTATGGCTACACCTTC
TRBV7-2	TRBD1	TRBJ1-1	15	CASRPGGREGTEAFF	TGTGCCAGCAGACCAGGGGGTAGAGAGGGCACTGAAGCTTTCTTT
TRBV7-6	TRBD1	TRBJ1-1	14	CASSTGQGFTEAFF	TGTGCCAGCAGCACCGGACAGGGGTTCACTGAAGCTTTCTTT
TRBV28	.	TRBJ1-1	13	CASSTQMNTEAFF	TGTGCCAGCAGTACCCAGATGAACACTGAAGCTTTCTTT
TRBV30	.	TRBJ2-1	11	CAWSLAGEQFF	TGTGCCTGGAGTTTGGCAGGGGAGCAGTTCTTC
TRBV5-1	TRBD2	TRBJ2-3	16	CASSTEREASTDTQYF	TGCGCCAGCAGCACCGAGCGGGAGGCTAGCACAGATACGCAGTATTTT
TRBV5-8	.	TRBJ2-3	10	CASSAGPQYF	TGTGCCAGCAGTGCGGGTCCGCAGTATTTT
TRBV19	.	TRBJ1-4	14	CASSLAGINEKLFF	TGTGCCAGTAGTCTGGCAGGGATAAATGAAAAACTGTTTTTT
TRBV4-1	.	TRBJ1-5	15	CASSQEFARDQPQHF	TGCGCCAGCAGCCAAGAATTTGCCCGAGATCAGCCCCAGCATTTT
TRBV19	TRBD1	TRBJ1-5	15	CASTVDRGGNQPQHF	TGTGCCAGCACGGTCGACAGGGGAGGCAATCAGCCCCAGCATTTT
TRBV28	TRBD1	TRBJ1-1	15	CASSFLRPGTGDAFF	TGTGCCAGCAGTTTCCTACGTCCCGGGACAGGGGATGCTTTCTTT
TRBV28	.	TRBJ2-3	12	CASSVTGSTQYF	TGTGCCAGCAGCGTTACAGGGTCGACGCAGTATTTT
TRBV27	.	TRBJ1-5	17	CASSSIPSRQSSQPQHF	TGTGCCAGCAGTTCGATACCCTCCCGACAGTCTAGTCAGCCCCAGCATTTT
TRBV19	TRBD2	TRBJ2-2	20	CASTSGVAGFLLGNTGELFF	TGTGCCAGTACTAGTGGGGTAGCGGGGTTCCTCTTAGGGAACACCGGGGAGCTGTTTTTT
TRBV6-5	TRBD1	TRBJ1-4	13	CASREPGGHRLFF	TGTGCCAGCAGGGAACCAGGGGGACATAGACTGTTTTTT
TRBV19	.	TRBJ2-7	16	CASSIMGTQSSYEQYF	TGTGCCAGTAGTATTATGGGGACTCAGAGCTCCTACGAGCAGTACTTC
TRBV29-1	TRBD1	TRBJ1-1	19	CSVVPWTGGYSSKNTEAFF	TGCAGCGTTGTTCCCTGGACAGGGGGTTATTCCTCGAAGAACACTGAAGCTTTCTTT
TRBV5-1	.	TRBJ2-7	14	CASSLLQGWDEQYF	TGCGCCAGCAGCTTACTGCAGGGTTGGGACGAGCAGTACTTC
TRBV9	TRBD1	TRBJ2-7	16	CASSEGPGVTGAEQYF	TGTGCCAGCAGCGAGGGACCAGGGGTGACAGGGGCCGAGCAGTACTTC
TRBV6-5	TRBD2	TRBJ2-7	14	CASSIGLAGYEQYF	TGTGCCAGCAGCATAGGACTAGCGGGGTACGAGCAGTACTTC
TRBV27	.	TRBJ1-1	15	CASSPVLAGITEAFF	TGTGCCAGCAGTCCAGTCCTCGCGGGGATCACTGAAGCTTTCTTT
TRBV9	.	TRBJ2-5	14	CASSSWTGVETQYF	TGTGCCAGCAGCTCGTGGACTGGGGTTGAGACCCAGTACTTC
TRBV5-1	.	TRBJ1-5	15	CASSLTPNPQQPQHF	TGCGCCAGCAGCTTGACACCGAACCCACAGCAGCCCCAGCATTTT
TRBV5-5	.	TRBJ2-5	13	CASSLPGKETQYF	TGTGCCAGCAGCTTGCCAGGCAAAGAGACCCAGTACTTC
TRBV15	.	TRBJ2-1	18	CATSSEWTVVYSYNEQFF	TGTGCCACCAGCAGTGAGTGGACAGTTGTCTACTCCTACAATGAGCAGTTCTTC
TRBV30	TRBD2	TRBJ2-3	16	CAWSVRRLAVTDTQYF	TGTGCCTGGAGTGTACGCAGGCTAGCGGTGACAGATACGCAGTATTTT
TRBV28	TRBD2	TRBJ2-5	15	CASSPTSGGQETQYF	TGTGCCAGCAGCCCGACTAGCGGGGGGCAAGAGACCCAGTACTTC
TRBV18	.	TRBJ1-1	13	CASTGLGDTEAFF	TGTGCCAGTACAGGGTTAGGGGACACTGAAGCTTTCTTT
TRBV23-1	TRBD1	TRBJ1-4	16	CASGHRGWEGNEKLFF	TGCGCCAGCGGCCACAGGGGATGGGAAGGTAATGAAAAACTGTTTTTT
TRBV10-2	.	TRBJ2-1	14	CASSGSLGINEQFF	TGCGCCAGCAGTGGGAGCCTAGGAATCAATGAGCAGTTCTTC
TRBV30	.	TRBJ2-7	11	CAWSVQYEQYF	TGTGCCTGGAGTGTACAGTACGAGCAGTACTTC
TRBV7-9	.	TRBJ1-1	16	CASSSLSTGTNTEAFF	TGTGCCAGCAGCTCCCTTTCGACAGGTACGAACACTGAAGCTTTCTTT
TRBV6-4	.	TRBJ2-1	14	CASSDGNRYNEQFF	TGTGCCAGCAGTGACGGAAACAGGTACAATGAGCAGTTCTTC
TRBV6-1	.	TRBJ2-2	14	CASSEVGSTGELFF	TGTGCCAGCAGTGAAGTTGGGAGCACCGGGGAGCTGTTTTTT
TRBV5-1	.	TRBJ2-7	14	CASSPRQVAYEQYF	TGCGCCAGCAGCCCGAGACAGGTGGCCTACGAGCAGTACTTC
TRBV6-1	.	TRBJ1-5	15	CASSEAQGHGQPQHF	TGTGCCAGCAGTGAAGCGCAGGGGCATGGTCAGCCCCAGCATTTT
TRBV6-4	TRBD1	TRBJ2-2	14	CASSGTGDTGELFF	TGTGCCAGCAGTGGGACAGGGGACACCGGGGAGCTGTTTTTT
TRBV10-3	.	TRBJ1-5	13	CAISEGGNQPQHF	TGTGCCATCAGTGAAGGGGGCAATCAGCCCCAGCATTTT
TRBV28	.	TRBJ1-1	16	CASRISRGRGNTEAFF	TGTGCCAGCCGAATCTCGCGTGGCAGGGGGAACACTGAAGCTTTCTTT
TRBV10-2	TRBD2	TRBJ2-7	14	CASSGTSGSYEQYF	TGCGCCAGCAGCGGGACTAGCGGGTCCTACGAGCAGTACTTC
TRBV28	.	TRBJ2-4	16	CASSRRDNRAKNIQYF	TGTGCCAGCAGCCGCCGGGACAACCGAGCCAAAAACATTCAGTACTTC
TRBV10-3	TRBD2	TRBJ2-3	20	CAISGAPLAATSRSTDTQYF	TGTGCCATCAGTGGGGCCCCACTAGCGGCGACTTCACGTAGCACAGATACGCAGTATTTT
TRBV7-2	.	TRBJ1-1	13	CASSVSVNTEAFF	TGTGCCAGCAGCGTCTCAGTGAACACTGAAGCTTTCTTT
TRBV29-1	.	TRBJ2-1	13	CSVERGNDNEQFF	TGCAGCGTTGAACGAGGGAACGACAATGAGCAGTTCTTC
TRBV9	.	TRBJ1-6	14	CASSVQGGNSPLHF	TGTGCCAGCAGCGTTCAGGGTGGGAATTCACCCCTCCACTTT
TRBV7-9	.	TRBJ2-7	15	CASSLAAGLHYEQYF	TGTGCCAGCAGCTTAGCGGCGGGGTTGCACTACGAGCAGTACTTC
TRBV14	.	TRBJ2-1	16	CASSLRGSYSYNEQFF	TGTGCCAGCAGCTTGCGAGGGTCTTACTCCTACAATGAGCAGTTCTTC
TRBV7-3	.	TRBJ2-7	13	CASSRGGGDEQYF	TGTGCCAGCAGCCGAGGAGGAGGGGACGAGCAGTACTTC
TRBV19	.	TRBJ1-5	15	CATWKGEYYNQPQHF	TGTGCCACCTGGAAGGGAGAATACTACAATCAGCCCCAGCATTTT